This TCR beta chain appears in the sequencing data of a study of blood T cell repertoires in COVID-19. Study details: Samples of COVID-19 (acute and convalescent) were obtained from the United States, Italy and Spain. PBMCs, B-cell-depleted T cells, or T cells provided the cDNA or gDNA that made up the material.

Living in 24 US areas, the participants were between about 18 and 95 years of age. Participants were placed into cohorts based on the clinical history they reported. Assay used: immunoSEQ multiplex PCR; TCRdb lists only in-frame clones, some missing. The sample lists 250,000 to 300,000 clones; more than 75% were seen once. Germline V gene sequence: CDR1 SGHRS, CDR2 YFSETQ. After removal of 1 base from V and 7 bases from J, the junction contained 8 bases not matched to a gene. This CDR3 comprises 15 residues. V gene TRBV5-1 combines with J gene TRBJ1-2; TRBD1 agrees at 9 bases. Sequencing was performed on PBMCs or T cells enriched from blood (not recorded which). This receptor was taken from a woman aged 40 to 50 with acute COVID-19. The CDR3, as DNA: TGCGCCAGCAGCTTGCTTCCCGGGACAGGGCTTGGCTACACCTTC. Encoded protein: CASSLLPGTGLGYTF.